This T cell receptor (beta chain) was sequenced in a study of metastatic and nonmetastatic thyroid tumors. Study details: Malignant and benign thyroid patients had repertoires compared in peripheral blood and tumor or nodule tissue. Study observations and caveats: Reported TCR beta diversity, measured in blood and tumor, was significantly higher for malignant thyroid tumors than for benign nodules.

As originally analysed: Clinicopathological groups differed in CDR3, with these differences serving to build a distant-metastasis classifier for papillary thyroid cancer. TCRdb re-called the PCR reads through MiXCR. The V and J calls and clone size are TCRdb's, not the authors'. The data contain more than 20,000 clones, 20% to 30% of them singletons. Thyroid surgery had not been preceded by any treatment in any patient. The CDR3 length is 12 residues. Germline CDR1 reads KGHSY; CDR2 reads FQNENV. V trimming: 8 bases; J trimming: 6 bases; junction bases outside the gene matches: 5. Ten or more counts support this clone. Its cognate antigen is unknown.

The V call is TRBV16, the J call TRBJ1-1; 8 positions match TRBD1. The source of this sequence is a female donor with papillary thyroid cancer or a benign thyroid nodule (not recorded which). Some clones in this sample may be carry-over from other donors' samples. Sequenced sample: tumor tissue. In nucleotides, the CDR3 is TGTGCCAGCGGCCCAGGGGGCTCTGAAGCTTTCTTT. Residues: CASGPGGSEAFF.